This passage covers 31 T cell receptor beta chains from one sample sequenced in a study of T cells in Graves' hyperthyroidism and ophthalmopathy. RNA transcripts yielded amplified TCR beta CDR3 regions. HTBI primers drove first-round RT-PCR of the TCR CDR3. Using its own MiXCR run on the multiplex PCR reads, TCRdb lists one record per CDR3 protein. The sample lists about 600,000 distinct CDR3 sequences, 14% seen once, with roughly 7% in the top ten. The sequenced sample consisted of blood. These TCRs come from a woman between 18 and 29 years old with Graves' ophthalmopathy.

The chain has TRBV13 and TRBJ2-7; the match to TRBD2 covers 12 bases. The J segment lost 3 bases and the V segment lost 5 bases, leaving 14 bases of the junction unmatched. Germline loops: CDR1 PRHDT, CDR2 FYEKMQ (reference sequence). The CDR3 has 18 residues. Here the CDR3 reads CASSPPKTSGRWVYEQYF. CDR3 bases: TGTGCCAGCAGCCCCCCGAAGACTAGCGGGAGATGGGTCTACGAGCAGTACTTC. The whole variable domain, filled in from reference TRBV13 and TRBJ2-7, reads AAGVIQSPRHLIKEKRETATLKCYPIPRHDTVYWYQQGPGQDPQFLISFYEKMQSDKGSIPDRFSAQQFSDYHSELNMSSLELGDSALYFCASSPPKTSGRWVYEQYFGPGTRLTVT.

This clonotype appeared many times. The V call is TRBV20-1, the J call TRBJ2-7, with a possible D match to TRBD2 (6 bases). CDR1 is DFQATT and CDR2 is SNEGSKA in the germline V gene (reference sequence). The CDR3 has 14 residues. Deletions cut 0 bases from V and 3 bases from J, with 12 bases between. This chain's CDR3 is CSAREREKFYEQYF. The DNA for the CDR3 is TGCAGTGCTAGAGAACGGGAGAAATTCTACGAGCAGTACTTC.

There are many counts of this clonotype. The chain couples TRBV6-1 to TRBJ2-7, with 10 nucleotides matching TRBD2. CDR3 length equals 14 residues. With V trimmed by 7 bases and J by 4 bases, 7 bases remained unmatched. Germline V CDR1 and CDR2: MNHNS, SASEGT. CDR3 protein: CASTYASGSYEQYF. The CDR3 region has the DNA TGTGCCAGCACCTACGCTAGCGGGAGTTACGAGCAGTACTTC.

CDR3 nucleotides: TGTGCCAGCAGCGTCCACGGGGACTTAGACAATGAGCAGTTCTTC. Translating gives CASSVHGDLDNEQFF. V usage is TRBV9 and J usage is TRBJ2-1; TRBD2 might be the D (6 bases). Looked up from germline, CDR1 is SGDLS and CDR2 is YYNGEE. With 2 bases removed from V and 5 bases from J, the gap between germline ends came to 14 bases. This CDR3 spans 15 amino acids.

This clonotype was picked up many times. This chain uses TRBV2 with TRBJ1-6, with TRBD1 matching 9 bases. The CDR3 totals 14 residues. Germline V lookup: CDR1 SNHLY, CDR2 FYNNEI. The V segment lost 6 bases and the J segment 8 bases; nucleotides outside the gene matches: 5. The CDR3 DNA reads as TGTGCCAGCAGAGGGACAGGGAGATATTCACCCCTCCACTTT. Its protein is CASRGTGRYSPLHF.

This clonotype was picked up a small number of times. One end of the junction is discordant with germline, which a read error may explain. The rearrangement uses TRBV7-9 and TRBJ2-3; TRBD2 agrees at 16 bases. The CDR3 covers 17 residues. The germline gives CDR1 SEHNR, CDR2 FQNEAQ (reference sequence). For the CDR3, the DNA is TGCGCCAGCAGCCCCTCGGGACTAGCGGGAGGGCCGTATACGCAGTATTTT. It encodes CASSPSGLAGGPYTQYF. Full variable domain (remainder filled in from reference TRBV7-9 and TRBJ2-3): DTGVSQNPRHKITKRGQNVTFRCDPISEHNRLYWYRQTLGQGPEFLTYFQNEAQLEKSRLLSDRFSAERPKGSFSTLEIQRTEQGDSAMYLCASSPSGLAGGPYTQYFGPGTRLTVL.

This clonotype was counted a few times. Possible read error: a much larger clone is one base away. The chain recombines TRBV7-2 with TRBJ2-5, with a tentative D call TRBD2 (6 bases). Trimming cost V 5 bases and J 3 bases, with 13 bases left between them. The CDR3 covers 14 residues. The germline CDR1 and CDR2 sequences are SGHTA and FQGNSA. The CDR3 DNA follows: TGTGCCAGCAGCGAATCCGGGACTGAAGAGACCCAGTACTTC. It translates to CASSESGTEETQYF. The complete variable domain, with remaining parts taken from reference TRBV7-2 and TRBJ2-5, reads GAGVSQSPSNKVTEKGKDVELRCDPISGHTALYWYRQSLGQGLEFLIYFQGNSAPDKSGLPSDRFSAERTGGSVSTLTIQRTQQEDSAVYLCASSESGTEETQYFGPGTRLLVL.

In this sample, this clonotype turned up many times. This sequence joins TRBV20-1 and TRBJ2-2; TRBD2 aligns across 9 bases. The germline V gene has CDR1 DFQATT and CDR2 SNEGSKA (reference sequence). Unmatched junction bases numbered 10, after V lost 1 base and J lost 7 bases. The CDR3 is 16 amino acids. The CDR3: CSARGGGRALGGELFF. DNA of the CDR3: TGCAGTGCTAGAGGGGGCGGGAGGGCCCTCGGCGGGGAGCTGTTTTTT.

The chain is built from TRBV19 and TRBJ2-1; 9 nucleotides line up with TRBD2. This CDR3 spans 18 amino acids. From germline, CDR1 is LNHDA and CDR2 SQIVND (reference sequence). With V trimmed by 3 bases and J by 5 bases, 14 bases remained unmatched. CDR3 loop: CASSMGQRLAGWHNEQFF. In nucleotides, the CDR3 is TGTGCCAGTAGTATGGGCCAAAGGCTAGCGGGGTGGCACAATGAGCAGTTCTTC.

The chain joins TRBV29-1 to TRBJ2-1; D remains ambiguous. CDR3 length: 12 amino acids. V was pared by 0 bases and J by 10 bases, with 10 bases between. In germline, CDR1 is SQVTM, CDR2 ANQGSEA. CDR3 DNA: TGCAGCGTTGAAGAGAGATGGCGGGAGCAGTTCTTC. Translated, it gives CSVEERWREQFF.

In its sample, this clonotype was seen many times. V usage is TRBV7-9 and J usage is TRBJ2-1; the match to TRBD1 covers 9 bases. Germline V gene data show CDR1 as SEHNR and CDR2 as FQNEAQ (reference sequence). The CDR3 has 16 residues. The V and J ends lost 2 bases and 9 bases, in that order; junction bases with no gene match: 11. Written as DNA, the CDR3 is TGTGCCAGCAGCTTATCTCTAACGGGGGGACAGGGTGAGCAGTTCTTC. Residues: CASSLSLTGGQGEQFF.

The rearrangement joins TRBV6-1 to TRBJ2-4; TRBD1 aligns across 10 bases. Trimming cost V 6 bases and J 9 bases; bases outside gene matches: 5. This CDR3 comprises 13 residues. Looked up from germline, CDR1 is MNHNS and CDR2 is SASEGT. The CDR3 bases are TGTGCCAGCAGCCCCGGACAGGGGGTCATTCAGTACTTC. Residues: CASSPGQGVIQYF.

This clonotype was seen just once. This may come from a read error, since a much larger clone is one base off. The chain is built from TRBV12-3 or TRBV12-4 and TRBJ2-5; D is perhaps TRBD2 (6 bases). This CDR3 has 14 residues. The germline V and J ends were trimmed by 3 bases and 0 bases, with 8 bases remaining between them. CDR3 residues: CASSLEGHQETQYF. The CDR3 DNA follows: TGTGCCAGCAGTTTGGAGGGGCACCAAGAGACCCAGTACTTC.

This clonotype occurred many times. The chain recombines TRBV6-1 with TRBJ2-3; D might be TRBD2 (6 bases). CDR3 size: 14 residues. V was shortened by 6 bases and J by 2 bases, with 12 bases between the two germline ends. Germline assignment: CDR1 MNHNS and CDR2 SASEGT. CDR3 in amino acids: CASRLLASTDTQYF. The CDR3 DNA reads TGTGCCAGCAGGCTACTAGCTTCCACAGATACGCAGTATTTT.

On this clonotype: A much larger clone differs from this one at a single base, so this may be a read error. The V call is TRBV28, the J call TRBJ2-1; D could derive from TRBD1 or TRBD2 (6 bases each). Per the germline V gene, CDR1 is MDHEN and CDR2 is SYDVKM. Deletions cut 2 bases from V and 8 bases from J, with 13 bases between. The length of the CDR3 is 14 residues. The CDR3 loop reads CASSLGGPHDEQFF. The DNA of the CDR3 is TGTGCCAGCAGTTTAGGGGGGCCCCACGATGAGCAGTTCTTC.

This clonotype was counted many times. The chain couples TRBV5-6 to TRBJ2-7; possibly TRBD1 for D (6 bases). CDR3 length: 16 residues. The V gene's germline CDR1 is SGHDT and CDR2 YYEEEE. V was clipped by 4 bases and J by 3 bases, with 20 bases between them. The CDR3 region has the DNA TGTGCCAGCAGCGCCTTCCGGACAGTCCCCCGCTACGAGCAGTACTTC. Its translation is CASSAFRTVPRYEQYF. The full variable domain, rest sourced from reference TRBV5-6 and TRBJ2-7, is DAGVTQSPTHLIKTRGQQVTLRCSPKSGHDTVSWYQQALGQGPQFIFQYYEEEERQRGNFPDRFSGHQFPNYSSELNVNALLLGDSALYLCASSAFRTVPRYEQYFGPGTRLTVT.

This clonotype has ten or more counts. V and J are TRBV20-1 and TRBJ1-4; the D gene is possibly TRBD1 (5 bases). V was pared by 0 bases and J by 8 bases, with 16 bases between. Germline values: CDR1 DFQATT, CDR2 SNEGSKA (reference sequence). CDR3 length equals 15 residues. CDR3: CSARDSSAGNEKLFF. The CDR3 DNA reads TGCAGTGCTAGAGACAGCAGCGCAGGGAACGAAAAACTGTTTTTT.

This clonotype has a handful of counts. The chain has TRBV28 and TRBJ2-5; a possible D gene is TRBD1 (6 bases). The CDR3 covers 18 residues. Germline-derived CDR1 and CDR2 are MDHEN and SYDVKM. Trimming cost V 2 bases and J 4 bases, with 23 bases left between them. CDR3 coding DNA: TGTGCCAGCAGTTTAGGGTGGTGGGGGACAACGAATCCAGAGACCCAGTACTTC. Protein product: CASSLGWWGTTNPETQYF.

The sample holds many counts of this clonotype. The genes are TRBV11-2 and TRBJ2-3; D gene uncertain. V lost 5 bases and J lost 0, with 15 bases in between. CDR3 length: 16 amino acids. Germline loops: CDR1 SGHAT, CDR2 FQNNGV. The CDR3 sequence: CASSPRRYASTDTQYF. CDR3 DNA: TGTGCCAGCAGCCCACGGAGATACGCGAGCACAGATACGCAGTATTTT.

The rearrangement uses TRBV11-2 and TRBJ1-2; no firm D call. V lost 10 bases to trimming and J lost 5 bases, with 11 bases between them. CDR3 length: 11 amino acids. Germline-derived CDR1 and CDR2 are SGHAT and FQNNGV. CDR3 in amino acids: CATGGGYGYTF. The CDR3 bases are TGTGCCACGGGCGGAGGGTATGGCTACACCTTC.

Ten or more counts support this clonotype. The chain joins TRBV7-2 to TRBJ2-7; 9 nucleotides match TRBD1. Trimming took 4 bases from V and 0 from J; bases not matched to a gene: 10. Germline V gene data show CDR1 as SGHTA and CDR2 as FQGNSA. The CDR3 extends over 17 amino acids. CDR3 in amino acids: CASSSGTGRWYSYEQYF. CDR3 sequence (DNA): TGTGCCAGCAGCTCCGGGACAGGGAGGTGGTACTCCTACGAGCAGTACTTC.

This clonotype showed up many times. The chain combines TRBV14 with TRBJ2-1, with TRBD2 matching over 11 bases. The CDR3 has 17 amino acids. CDR1 SGHDN and CDR2 FVKESK come from the germline V gene. The junction had 7 bases not matched to a gene; V was cut back by 0 bases and J by 6 bases. The CDR3 is CASSQDALAGGANEQFF. As DNA, the CDR3 is TGTGCCAGCAGCCAAGATGCCCTAGCGGGAGGAGCCAATGAGCAGTTCTTC.

The table lists this clonotype with many counts. V gene TRBV18 combines with J gene TRBJ2-1; D is ambiguous. The CDR3 is 13 amino acids. In germline, CDR1 is KGHSH, CDR2 LQKENI. The germline V and J ends were trimmed by 3 bases and 3 bases, with 6 bases remaining between them. CDR3 in DNA: TGTGCCAGCTCACCGTCTGTCTACAATGAGCAGTTCTTC. Residues: CASSPSVYNEQFF.

This clonotype was observed at least ten times. This sequence joins TRBV6-1 and TRBJ2-7; no firm D call. Germline-derived CDR1 and CDR2 are MNHNS and SASEGT. This CDR3 contains 14 residues. Between the trimmed V and J ends, which lost 3 bases and 2 bases, there was a span of 11 bases. This chain's CDR3 is CASSDYQDPYEQYF. As DNA, the CDR3 is TGTGCCAGCAGTGATTACCAGGACCCCTACGAGCAGTACTTC.

This clonotype came up a few times. The chain has TRBV29-1 and TRBJ2-6; 7 bases align to TRBD1. CDR1 is SQVTM and CDR2 is ANQGSEA in the germline V gene. V lost 5 bases, J lost 0 bases, and 10 bases stayed unmatched. The CDR3 runs to 17 residues. CDR3 amino acids: CSVRLWDRSSGANVLTF. The CDR3 coding sequence is TGCAGCGTTCGCCTGTGGGACAGAAGCTCTGGGGCCAACGTCCTGACTTTC.

The sample holds a few counts of this clonotype. V usage is TRBV4-2 and J usage is TRBJ2-3; D perhaps matches TRBD2 (6 bases). V was clipped by 1 base and J by 5 bases, with 16 bases between them. The V gene's germline CDR1 is LGHNA and CDR2 YNFKEQ. The CDR3 spans 16 residues. The CDR3 spells CASSQGLGSGGDTQYF. Written as DNA, the CDR3 is TGTGCCAGCAGCCAAGGGTTGGGTAGCGGAGGAGATACGCAGTATTTT.

A few counts support this clonotype. V usage is TRBV7-6 and J usage is TRBJ2-2; 7 nucleotides match TRBD1. With V trimmed by 5 bases and J by 0 bases, 6 bases remained unmatched. The CDR3 is 16 residues long. CDR1 is SGHVS, CDR2 FNYEAQ, per germline. The CDR3 DNA reads TGTGCCAGCAGCCCCAGGGGGATTACGAACACCGGGGAGCTGTTTTTT. As protein: CASSPRGITNTGELFF.

Of note for this clonotype: A much bigger clone sits one base away, suggesting this may be a read error. The chain carries TRBV6-1 and TRBJ2-5; perhaps TRBD1 as D (6 bases). Per the germline V gene, CDR1 is MNHNS and CDR2 is SASEGT. CDR3 length equals 15 residues. CDR3 bases: TGCGCCAGCAGCCAAGGGGGAACGACACAAGAGACCCAGTGCTTC. As protein: CASSQGGTTQETQCF.

The V call is TRBV2, the J call TRBJ1-5; D gene unclear. V was clipped by 7 bases and J by 6 bases, with 19 bases between them. The CDR3 totals 15 residues. CDR1 is SNHLY and CDR2 is FYNNEI in the germline V gene. The CDR3 reads CASTFAESWSQPQHF. The CDR3 DNA is TGTGCCAGCACGTTCGCAGAGTCTTGGAGTCAGCCCCAGCATTTT.

This clonotype has a count of ten or more. The chain is built from TRBV11-2 and TRBJ2-7, with 7 bases matching TRBD1. This CDR3 spans 13 amino acids. Trimming removed 3 bases from V and 7 bases from J; junction bases left unmatched: 6. From germline, CDR1 is SGHAT and CDR2 FQNNGV. The CDR3, as DNA: TGTGCCAGCAGCTTTACAGGGGCAGGGGAGCAGTACTTC. Protein: CASSFTGAGEQYF.

This clonotype has a count of ten or more. The V call is TRBV20-1, the J call TRBJ2-2, with TRBD2 matching 12 bases. Germline V CDR1 and CDR2: DFQATT, SNEGSKA (reference sequence). The CDR3 covers 18 residues. The junction had 15 bases not matched to a gene; V was cut back by 6 bases and J by 4 bases. CDR3 nucleotide sequence: TGCAGTGCCCCCACTACGCTGGCTAGCGGGAGGGCCACCGGGGAGCTGTTTTTT. It codes for CSAPTTLASGRATGELFF.